This T cell receptor (beta chain) was profiled in a study of T cell clonality in common variable immunodeficiency. In germline, CDR1 is SGHRS, CDR2 YFSETQ. The CDR3 spans 15 residues. This clone came up many times. From the germline J gene comes the end of the CDR3, since the read stops 3 residues before it. Sequenced by immunoSEQ multiplex PCR; TCRdb stores in-frame clones only, minus some. This table holds about 52,000 clones with no singletons; the top ten claim 3% to 3.5%. The TCR comes from a person aged 18 to 70 in good health. The sequenced sample consisted of peripheral blood mononuclear cells. J is TRBJ1-1 and V is TRBV5-1; 9 bases line up with TRBD1. The CDR3 loop is CASSIGTGIGRGAFF. CDR3 bases read: TGCGCCAGCAGCATTGGGACAGGGATCGGTCGTGGA.